This is a list of T cell receptor beta chains from one sample in a study of patients and donors after allogeneic stem cell transplantation. TCRdb fed the RT-PCR reads into MiXCR, producing one record per CDR3 protein. The top ten clones hold roughly half of a sample with about 23,000 distinct CDR3 sequences, roughly 30% of them seen once. Sequenced input: blood, either unsorted or a sorted T cell fraction (not recorded which). All receptors come from a human donor who was either an allogeneic HSCT recipient or a stem cell or donor lymphocyte infusion donor (not recorded which). It is not recorded whose cells these are; they may come from a transplant donor. The CDR3 runs from the conserved cysteine through the conserved F or W. The D gene is left open where the match is weak. Size tells how often a clone was seen (once, few, many) or the class of an expanded clone, and some rows leave it out.

v_gene: TRBV6-5; j_gene: TRBJ1-6; d_gene: .; abundance: few; CDR3nt: TGTGCCAGCAGCGGCAGGGCAAGAGATTCACCCCTCCACTTT; CDR3aa: CASSGRARDSPLHF
v_gene: TRBV5-1; j_gene: TRBJ2-1; d_gene: .; abundance: .; CDR3nt: TGCGCCAGCAGCTTGAGTCCGGCGGCCTCCAGTGAGCAGTTCTTC; CDR3aa: CASSLSPAASSEQFF
v_gene: TRBV10-3; j_gene: TRBJ2-3; d_gene: .; abundance: few; CDR3nt: TGTGCCATCAGTGAGTCCTACTGGGGGCCCACAGATACGCAGTATTTT; CDR3aa: CAISESYWGPTDTQYF
v_gene: TRBV10-3; j_gene: TRBJ1-1; d_gene: .; abundance: many; CDR3nt: TGTGCCATCAGTGAGTCGACTGGCGGCCGGAACACTGAAGCTTTCTTT; CDR3aa: CAISESTGGRNTEAFF
v_gene: TRBV5-1; j_gene: TRBJ1-6; d_gene: .; abundance: many; CDR3nt: TGCGCCAGCAGCAATTCCGGGACGGTTAATTCACCCCTCCACTTT; CDR3aa: CASSNSGTVNSPLHF
v_gene: TRBV7-3; j_gene: TRBJ2-3; d_gene: .; abundance: few; CDR3nt: TGTGCCAGCAGCCCCCACCGAGGGTTGGCAGATACGCAGTATTTT; CDR3aa: CASSPHRGLADTQYF
v_gene: TRBV20-1; j_gene: TRBJ1-4; d_gene: .; abundance: .; CDR3nt: TGCAGTGCTTTAGGGAGGTCTAATGAAAAACTGTTTTTT; CDR3aa: CSALGRSNEKLFF
v_gene: TRBV21-1; j_gene: TRBJ1-1; d_gene: .; abundance: .; CDR3nt: TGTGCCCTCCCGGTAGCAACCATGAACACTGAAGCTTTCTTT; CDR3aa: CALPVATMNTEAFF
v_gene: TRBV2; j_gene: TRBJ1-1; d_gene: .; abundance: few; CDR3nt: TGTGCCAGCAGTTCTCAGGGGACGAACACTGAAGCTTTCTTT; CDR3aa: CASSSQGTNTEAFF
v_gene: TRBV20-1; j_gene: TRBJ1-6; d_gene: TRBD1; abundance: .; CDR3nt: TGCAGTGCTAGAGGGGACAGGGCCTATTCACCCCTCCACTTT; CDR3aa: CSARGDRAYSPLHF
v_gene: TRBV7-8; j_gene: TRBJ1-5; d_gene: .; abundance: few; CDR3nt: TGTGCCAGCAGCTTAGCCAGGCTTGTGACCGGGCCCCAGCATTTT; CDR3aa: CASSLARLVTGPQHF
v_gene: TRBV20-1; j_gene: TRBJ1-4; d_gene: TRBD1; abundance: few; CDR3nt: TGCAGTGCTAGATCACCGGGACAGGGAAATGAAAAACTGTTTTTT; CDR3aa: CSARSPGQGNEKLFF
v_gene: TRBV12-3/TRBV12-4; j_gene: TRBJ2-4; d_gene: .; abundance: .; CDR3nt: TGTGCCAGCAGTTTCGGCAGAAACATTCAGTACTTC; CDR3aa: CASSFGRNIQYF
v_gene: TRBV4-3; j_gene: TRBJ1-2; d_gene: TRBD1; abundance: .; CDR3nt: TGCGCCAGCAGCTTCGGGACAGGGGCCGCGGCCTATGGCTACACCTTC; CDR3aa: CASSFGTGAAAYGYTF
v_gene: TRBV2; j_gene: TRBJ1-2; d_gene: .; abundance: few; CDR3nt: TGTGCCAGCAGTGAAGTTGCCAGGGTGCTACTTAACTATGGCTACACCTTC; CDR3aa: CASSEVARVLLNYGYTF
v_gene: TRBV7-9; j_gene: TRBJ2-7; d_gene: .; abundance: few; CDR3nt: TGTGCCAGCAGCCCTCTGGTCACCACGGGGGAGCAGTACTTC; CDR3aa: CASSPLVTTGEQYF